Listed below are T cell receptor beta chains from one sample, sequenced in a study of T cell repertoires in cytomegalovirus infection. TCRdb re-analysed the reads in MiXCR, keeping a single row per CDR3 protein. Among around 630,000 distinct CDR3 sequences listed, approximately 24% were seen once. The source material was CD8+ T cells from PBMCs. These receptor sequences come from a human donor in good health (CMV status not recorded). Some clones in this sample may be carry-over from other donors' samples. CDR3s leave out the opening cysteine and the closing phenylalanine or tryptophan. A D gene is named only where the DNA matches it firmly.

>TRBJ1-4|NA|TRBV7-6
ASSFRDTEEKLF
>TRBJ1-2|NA|TRBV12-3/TRBV12-4
ASKHDLGGDGYT
>TRBJ2-5|NA|TRBV27
ASSLSQTAETQY
>TRBJ1-2|NA|TRBV20-1
SARVPTDNYGYT
>TRBJ1-2|NA|TRBV28
ASSLMTDYGYT
>TRBJ1-4|NA|TRBV29-1
SVRGRHGVVEKLC
>TRBJ2-4|NA|TRBV4-1
ASSQERTAKNIQY
>TRBJ1-1|NA|TRBV2
ASTPRENTEAF
>TRBJ2-1|TRBD1|TRBV29-1
SSMDRASEQF
>TRBJ2-1|NA|TRBV10-3
AISEGLEQF
>TRBJ2-5|NA|TRBV7-2
ASSLAVVPYQETQY
>TRBJ1-2|TRBD1|TRBV2
ASSDAGGANYGYT
>TRBJ1-1|NA|TRBV2
ASSSKGHRTEAF
>TRBJ2-1|NA|TRBV6-2/TRBV6-3
ASSFEWNEQF
>TRBJ2-2|NA|TRBV6-4
ASSEGDTGELF
>TRBJ1-1|NA|TRBV12-3/TRBV12-4
ASSTGRTEAF
>TRBJ2-5|NA|TRBV14
ASSQDSSYQETQY
>TRBJ1-1|NA|TRBV28
ASIQGMDTEAF
>TRBJ2-5|TRBD1|TRBV15
ATSNLWDRVGEFEETQY
>TRBJ1-1|NA|TRBV9
ASSVGKNTEAF
>TRBJ2-3|NA|TRBV28
ASDRSSGTDTQY
>TRBJ1-5|NA|TRBV6-1
ASSYTLDQPQH
>TRBJ2-7|TRBD1|TRBV2
ASIQGAREQY
>TRBJ2-2|NA|TRBV13
ASSPQLDGELF
>TRBJ2-3|NA|TRBV14
ASSQGPVAGTDTQY
>TRBJ2-1|TRBD1|TRBV6-1
ASTGQVDNEQF
>TRBJ2-5|TRBD2|TRBV7-2
ASSPGLAGETQY
>TRBJ2-1|NA|TRBV6-6
ASSYPRNRGLDEQF
>TRBJ2-5|NA|TRBV4-3
ASSQAAGAGETQY
>TRBJ1-3|NA|TRBV12-3/TRBV12-4
ASSSTSLHREHTIY
>TRBJ1-6|NA|TRBV7-8
ASSLAGLGSPLH
>TRBJ2-2|TRBD2|TRBV7-3
ASSLKRAGGITGELF
>TRBJ2-3|TRBD2|TRBV19
ASSPGLASITQY
>TRBJ2-1|NA|TRBV6-5
ASSYGGPTWDEQF
>TRBJ2-3|NA|TRBV6-5
ASSYFGQRNTDTQY
>TRBJ2-2|NA|TRBV28
ASSFGFYGELF
>TRBJ2-2|TRBD1|TRBV10-3
AISERDRRNTGELF
>TRBJ2-1|NA|TRBV7-2
ASSPGHSEQF
>TRBJ1-6|TRBD1|TRBV4-2
ASSLGQGDNSPLH
>TRBJ2-1|TRBD1|TRBV7-8
ASSLPPTGVDEQF
>TRBJ2-5|TRBD1|TRBV19
ASSRGLRGETQY
>TRBJ2-1|TRBD2|TRBV28
ASSPYSGGSYNEQF
>TRBJ2-3|TRBD1|TRBV28
ASSQDRQGSTDTQY
>TRBJ2-1|NA|TRBV20-1
SGGGRSSYNEQF
>TRBJ1-1|NA|TRBV7-9
ASSLGTLTEAF
>TRBJ2-2|NA|TRBV29-1
SVIDGTGELF
>TRBJ1-1|TRBD1|TRBV6-8
ASNYRGLNTEAF
>TRBJ2-1|NA|TRBV6-5
ASSFSRSSYNEQF
>TRBJ2-7|NA|TRBV6-2/TRBV6-3
AGSWGDGGHEQY
>TRBJ1-2|NA|TRBV28
ASSFRETEGYT
>TRBJ2-1|NA|TRBV7-9
ASTERGPSDEQF